This passage covers 21 T cell receptor beta chains from one sample sequenced in a study of blood T cells in healthy people across ages. The use of a sample-barcoded 5' primer and a J-beta primer mix characterized a second PCR of about 7 to 12 cycles. TCRdb re-derived calls from the 5' RACE reads in MiXCR, one entry per CDR3 protein. The data hold roughly 1.6 million distinct CDR3 sequences, with 30% to 35% observed a single time. Sequenced input: blood. The receptor source for this set is a woman in her 30s in good health.

The rearrangement uses TRBV6-1 and TRBJ1-5; TRBD1 might be the D (5 bases). Germline CDR1 reads MNHNS; CDR2 reads SASEGT. The CDR3 is 16 amino acids. Deletions cut 0 bases from V and 1 base from J, with 10 bases between. The CDR3 DNA reads as TGTGCCAGCAGTGAAGCTGGGACGGGGAGCAATCAGCCCCAGCATTTT. This sequence encodes CASSEAGTGSNQPQHF.

There are a few counts of this clonotype. This rearrangement joins TRBV5-1 to TRBJ1-6, with D possibly being TRBD1 (5 bases). Deletions cut 7 bases from V and 9 bases from J, with 14 bases between. The CDR3 has 13 residues. Germline CDR1 reads SGHRS; CDR2 reads YFSETQ. CDR3 loop: CASGEGTGSPLHF. In nucleotides, the CDR3 is TGCGCCAGCGGGGAAGGGACTGGTTCACCCCTCCACTTT.

J is TRBJ2-5 and V is TRBV20-1; the match to TRBD2 covers 10 bases. There are 15 residues in the CDR3. The V gene's germline CDR1 is DFQATT and CDR2 SNEGSKA (reference sequence). V shed 6 bases, J shed 2 bases, and the junction held 9 bases outside the gene matches. CDR3 nucleotides: TGCAGTGCGCTCACCCCAGCGGGGGGGCAAGAGACCCAGTACTTC. Encoded protein: CSALTPAGGQETQYF.

This clonotype was counted only a few times. V and J are TRBV5-1 and TRBJ2-7; 9 bases match TRBD1. Looked up from germline, CDR1 is SGHRS and CDR2 is YFSETQ. The CDR3 length is 15 residues. V was clipped by 0 bases and J by 5 bases; unmatched bases: 6. The CDR3: CASSLVGQGTNEQYF. In DNA, the CDR3 is TGCGCCAGCAGCTTGGTAGGACAGGGGACCAACGAGCAGTACTTC. Full variable domain (remainder filled in from reference TRBV5-1 and TRBJ2-7): KAGVTQTPRYLIKTRGQQVTLSCSPISGHRSVSWYQQTPGQGLQFLFEYFSETQRNKGNFPGRFSGRQFSNSRSEMNVSTLELGDSALYLCASSLVGQGTNEQYFGPGTRLTVT.

This clonotype was observed at least ten times. The rearrangement uses TRBV20-1 and TRBJ2-7; 9 bases align to TRBD1. Germline loops: CDR1 DFQATT, CDR2 SNEGSKA (reference sequence). The CDR3 sequence is 14 residues long. J was trimmed by 2 bases and V by 5 bases; bases with no gene match: 7. CDR3 bases: TGCAGTGCTGGGACAGGGCGCCCACCCTACGAGCAGTACTTC. This sequence encodes CSAGTGRPPYEQYF.

The rearrangement joins TRBV4-3 to TRBJ2-7; 7 bases agree with TRBD1. CDR1 is LGHNA and CDR2 is YSLEER in the germline V gene. CDR3 size: 15 residues. Germline trimming cut 4 bases from V and 4 bases from J; bases unmatched to any gene: 10. The CDR3 nucleotides are TGCGCCAGCAGCCCTTATCCCGGGACAGCTTACGAGCAGTACTTC. It encodes CASSPYPGTAYEQYF.

The chain uses TRBV4-2 and TRBJ2-2; 7 nucleotides line up with TRBD1. Losses at the gene ends were 7 bases for V and 0 bases for J; bases not matched to a gene: 11. CDR1 is LGHNA, CDR2 YNFKEQ, per germline. This CDR3 has 17 residues. The CDR3 region has the DNA TGTGCCAGCAACAAATTGGGACAGACGACGAACACCGGGGAGCTGTTTTTT. As protein: CASNKLGQTTNTGELFF.

This sequence joins TRBV20-1 and TRBJ2-7, with D possibly matching TRBD2 (6 bases). Germline-derived CDR1 and CDR2 are DFQATT and SNEGSKA (reference sequence). The CDR3 is made up of 14 amino acids. V lost 1 base and J 4 bases, leaving 14 bases between the germline ends. CDR3 protein: CSARARENFYEQYF. For the CDR3, the DNA is TGCAGTGCTAGAGCCCGGGAGAATTTTTACGAGCAGTACTTC.

The chain employs TRBV27 and TRBJ1-4; TRBD1 matches 8 bases. This CDR3 region has 12 residues. Trimming at V came to 6 bases and at J to 13 bases, leaving 7 bases not matched to a gene. Per the germline V gene, CDR1 is MNHEY and CDR2 is SMNVEV (reference sequence). The CDR3 is CASSPGTGRLFF. The CDR3 DNA reads TGTGCCAGCAGCCCAGGGACAGGAAGACTGTTTTTT. The full variable domain, with the rest looked up from reference TRBV27 and TRBJ1-4, is EAQVTQNPRYLITVTGKKLTVTCSQNMNHEYMSWYRQDPGLGLRQIYYSMNVEVTDKGDVPEGYKVSRKEKRNFPLILESPSPNQTSLYFCASSPGTGRLFFGSGTQLSVL.

The chain uses TRBV4-1 and TRBJ1-2, with D perhaps TRBD1 (6 bases). V dropped 4 bases and J dropped 4 bases, with 19 bases sitting between them. This CDR3 is 16 amino acids long. Germline V lookup: CDR1 MGHRA, CDR2 YSYEKL. The CDR3 DNA is TGCGCCAGCAGCCCCCCCGGGGGGGCCGGGATCTATGGCTACACCTTC. Translation gives CASSPPGGAGIYGYTF.

The chain combines TRBV9 with TRBJ2-7; D is undetermined. The DNA end is a closer match to TRBJ2-5, so the J assignment may be wrong. The germline CDR1 and CDR2 sequences are SGDLS and YYNGEE. CDR3 length equals 12 residues. CDR3 protein: CASSLSWETQYF. The CDR3 DNA reads as TGTGCCAGCAGTTTATCCTGGGAGACCCAGTACTTC.

This clonotype was seen only once. CDR3 DNA sequence: TGTGCCAGCAGCCCGGCCTTGACTCAAAGGAATGAGCAGTTCTTC. Translating it yields CASSPALTQRNEQFF. The rearrangement uses TRBV7-3 and TRBJ2-1; no clear D. Germline V gene sequence: CDR1 SGHTA, CDR2 FQGTGA. The CDR3 runs to 15 residues. V was pared by 5 bases and J by 7 bases, with 18 bases between.

The chain has TRBV23-1 and TRBJ2-7; 7 bases agree with TRBD1. TRBV23-1 is an open reading frame whose function is uncertain. The CDR3 consists of 21 residues. V dropped 5 bases and J dropped 0; count of bases not matched to a gene: 25. CDR3 coding DNA: TGCGCCAGCAGTAGCCGCTTTTCCGGAAGGGACAGCCCCTTTTTCTCCTACGAGCAGTACTTC. Its protein is CASSSRFSGRDSPFFSYEQYF.

As to this clonotype: In this CDR3 the conserved last residue, phenylalanine or tryptophan, is missing, so a read error is likely. The chain uses TRBV5-1 and TRBJ2-5; D is undetermined. Between the trimmed V and J ends, which lost 3 bases and 1 base, there was a span of 7 bases. The CDR3 consists of 13 residues. CDR1 is SGHRS and CDR2 is YFSETQ in the germline V gene. The CDR3 region has the DNA TGCGCCAGCAGCTCCTCCGCCCAAGAGACCCAGTACCTC. This translates into CASSSSAQETQYL.

This chain connects TRBV7-9 to TRBJ2-7; 8 bases are shared with TRBD1. Looked up from germline, CDR1 is SEHNR and CDR2 is FQNEAQ (reference sequence). The J segment lost 5 bases and the V segment lost 6 bases, leaving 15 bases of the junction unmatched. The CDR3 sequence is 16 residues long. The DNA of the CDR3 is TGTGCCAGCAGACGGACAGGGACCACCAGGAGTGACGAGCAGTACTTC. As protein: CASRRTGTTRSDEQYF.

This chain joins TRBV7-3 and TRBJ2-1; perhaps D is TRBD1 or TRBD2 (5 bases each). From germline, CDR1 is SGHTA and CDR2 FQGTGA. This CDR3 has 14 residues. V lost 8 bases and J lost 8, with 19 bases in between. The CDR3 DNA reads TGTGCCAGCGGTATTGGGGGTTTGGTGGATGAGCAGTTCTTC. Amino acids: CASGIGGLVDEQFF.

This chain links TRBV27 with TRBJ1-6, with a weak D call TRBD1 (5 bases). CDR3 length equals 16 residues. Germline-derived CDR1 and CDR2 are MNHEY and SMNVEV (reference sequence). The ends were cut back, 5 bases at V and 9 bases at J, with 20 bases in the middle. The CDR3 nucleotides read TGTGCCAGCAGTCCGGGACCGGCCGGTTTGGGTTCACCCCTCCACTTT. Translation: CASSPGPAGLGSPLHF.

The table lists this clonotype with a count of one. The chain combines TRBV9 with TRBJ2-5, with 12 positions matching TRBD2. Per germline, CDR1 SGDLS and CDR2 YYNGEE. The length of the CDR3 is 15 residues. V dropped 4 bases and J dropped 5; count of bases not matched to a gene: 6. DNA of the CDR3: TGTGCCAGCAGCTCTAGCGGGAGGGCCGGTGAGACCCAGTACTTC. It translates to CASSSSGRAGETQYF.

This clonotype was counted only a few times. The chain uses TRBV10-3 and TRBJ1-5; D is undetermined. Trimming pared 3 bases from V and 7 bases from J, leaving 10 bases between. The germline gives CDR1 ENHRY, CDR2 SYGVKD. The length of the CDR3 is 13 residues. CDR3 sequence (DNA): TGTGCCATCAGTGAACCAGGAGGCCAGCCCCAGCATTTT. Translation gives CAISEPGGQPQHF.

V and J are TRBV4-2 and TRBJ2-7, with D perhaps matching TRBD1 (5 bases). The CDR3 consists of 12 residues. V lost 5 bases and J 6 bases, leaving 11 bases between the germline ends. The germline CDR1 and CDR2 sequences are LGHNA and YNFKEQ. The CDR3: CASSATQGEQYF. In nucleotides, the CDR3 is TGTGCCAGCAGCGCCACTCAGGGCGAGCAGTACTTC.

In regard to this clonotype: The DNA is left out, because the CDR3 cannot be placed on it with certainty; the CDR3 is given as TCRdb lists it. V and J are TRBV9 and TRBJ2-2; the DNA was not compared with TRBD1, the D call given in the table. The CDR3 numbers 14 amino acids, ends counted. The germline V gene has CDR1 SGDLS and CDR2 YYNGEE. The CDR3 loop is CASSVAGGTGERFF.